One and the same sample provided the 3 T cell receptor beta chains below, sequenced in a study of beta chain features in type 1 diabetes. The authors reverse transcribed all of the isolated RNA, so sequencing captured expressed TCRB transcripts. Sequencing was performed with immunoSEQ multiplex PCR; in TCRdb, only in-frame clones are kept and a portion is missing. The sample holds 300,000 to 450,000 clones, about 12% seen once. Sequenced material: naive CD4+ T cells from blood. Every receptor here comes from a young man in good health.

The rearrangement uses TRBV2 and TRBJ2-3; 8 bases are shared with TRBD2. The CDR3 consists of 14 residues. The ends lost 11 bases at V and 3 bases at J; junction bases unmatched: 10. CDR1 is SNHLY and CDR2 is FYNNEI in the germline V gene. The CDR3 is CACAGGALTDTQYF. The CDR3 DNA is TGTGCCTGCGCCGGGGGGGCGTTAACAGATACGCAGTATTTT.

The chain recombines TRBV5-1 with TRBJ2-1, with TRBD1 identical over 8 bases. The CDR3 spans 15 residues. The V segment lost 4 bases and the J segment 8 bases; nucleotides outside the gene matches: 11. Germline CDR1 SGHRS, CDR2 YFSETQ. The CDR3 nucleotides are TGCGCCAGCAGCCCGGACAGGGCCCGGTCGGATGAGCAGTTCTTC. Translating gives CASSPDRARSDEQFF.

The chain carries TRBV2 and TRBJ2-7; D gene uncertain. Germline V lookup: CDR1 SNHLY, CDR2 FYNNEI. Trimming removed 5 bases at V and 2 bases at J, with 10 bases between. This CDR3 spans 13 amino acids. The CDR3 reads CASSFTETYEQYF. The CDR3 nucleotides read TGTGCCAGCAGTTTCACAGAAACCTACGAGCAGTACTTC.